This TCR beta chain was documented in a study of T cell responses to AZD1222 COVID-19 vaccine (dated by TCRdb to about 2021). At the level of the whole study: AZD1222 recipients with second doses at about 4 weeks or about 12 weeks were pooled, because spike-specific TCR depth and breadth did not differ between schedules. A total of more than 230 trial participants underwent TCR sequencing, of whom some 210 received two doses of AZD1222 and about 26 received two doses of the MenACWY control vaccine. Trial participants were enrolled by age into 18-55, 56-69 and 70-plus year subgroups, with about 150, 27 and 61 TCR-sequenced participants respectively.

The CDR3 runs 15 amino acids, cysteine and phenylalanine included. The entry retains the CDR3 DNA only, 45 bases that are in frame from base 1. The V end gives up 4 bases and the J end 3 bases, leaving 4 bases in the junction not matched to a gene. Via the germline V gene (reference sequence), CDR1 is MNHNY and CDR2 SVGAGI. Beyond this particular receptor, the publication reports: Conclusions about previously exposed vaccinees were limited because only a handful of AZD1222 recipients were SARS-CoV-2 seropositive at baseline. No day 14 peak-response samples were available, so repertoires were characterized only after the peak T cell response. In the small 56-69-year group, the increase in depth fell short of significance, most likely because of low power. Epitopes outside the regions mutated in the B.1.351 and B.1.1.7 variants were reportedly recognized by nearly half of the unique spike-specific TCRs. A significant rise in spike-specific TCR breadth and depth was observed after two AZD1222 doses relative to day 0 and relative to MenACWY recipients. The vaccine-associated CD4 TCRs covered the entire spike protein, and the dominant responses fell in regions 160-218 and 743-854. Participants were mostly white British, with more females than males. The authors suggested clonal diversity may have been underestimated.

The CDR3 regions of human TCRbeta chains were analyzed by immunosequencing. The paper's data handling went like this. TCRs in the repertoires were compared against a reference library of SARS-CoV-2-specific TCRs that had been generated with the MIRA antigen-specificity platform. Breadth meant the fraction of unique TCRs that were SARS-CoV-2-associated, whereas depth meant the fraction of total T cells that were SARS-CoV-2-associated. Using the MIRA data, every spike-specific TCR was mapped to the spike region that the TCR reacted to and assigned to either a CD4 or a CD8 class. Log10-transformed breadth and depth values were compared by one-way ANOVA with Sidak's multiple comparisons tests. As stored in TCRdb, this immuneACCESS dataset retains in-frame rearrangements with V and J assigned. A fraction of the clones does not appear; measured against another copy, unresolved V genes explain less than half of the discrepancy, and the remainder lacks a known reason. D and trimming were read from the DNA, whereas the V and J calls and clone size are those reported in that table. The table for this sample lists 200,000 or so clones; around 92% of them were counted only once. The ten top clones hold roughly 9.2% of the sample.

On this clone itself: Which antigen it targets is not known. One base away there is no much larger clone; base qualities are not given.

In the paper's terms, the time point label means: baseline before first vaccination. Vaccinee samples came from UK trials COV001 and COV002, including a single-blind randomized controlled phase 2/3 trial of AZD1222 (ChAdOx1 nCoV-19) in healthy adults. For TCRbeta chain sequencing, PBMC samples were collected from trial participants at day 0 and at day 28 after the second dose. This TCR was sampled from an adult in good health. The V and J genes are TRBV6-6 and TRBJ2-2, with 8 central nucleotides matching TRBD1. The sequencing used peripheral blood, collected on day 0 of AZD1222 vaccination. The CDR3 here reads CASSFRDRYTGELFF. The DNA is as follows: TGTGCCAGCAGTTTCCGGGACAGGTACACCGGGGAGCTGTTTTTT.